The source of this T cell receptor beta chain is a study of resident and recirculating memory T cells in vitiligo. As for the study in general: Shave-biopsy epidermis from lesional and nonlesional skin was sequenced alongside PBMCs.

J lost 5 bases, V lost 0 bases, and 5 bases had no gene match. Germline V gene data show CDR1 as MNHEY and CDR2 as SMNVEV (reference sequence). This CDR3 spans 16 amino acids. About this clone itself: The antigen is undetermined.

The repertoire was sequenced with immunoSEQ multiplex PCR; TCRdb's copy has only in-frame clones and lacks some. The sample lists about 45,000 clones; 80% to 95% were seen once. Findings and caveats of the study: TCR sequences were not conserved across biopsy sites or patients.

The V gene is TRBV27, the J gene TRBJ2-5; 11 bases are shared with TRBD1. This clonotype was sampled from a male donor with vitiligo. Sequenced sample: blood. The CDR3 DNA reads as TGTGCCAGCAGTTTATCGGACAGGGGGCAGGGGGAGACCCAGTACTTC. This sequence encodes CASSLSDRGQGETQYF.